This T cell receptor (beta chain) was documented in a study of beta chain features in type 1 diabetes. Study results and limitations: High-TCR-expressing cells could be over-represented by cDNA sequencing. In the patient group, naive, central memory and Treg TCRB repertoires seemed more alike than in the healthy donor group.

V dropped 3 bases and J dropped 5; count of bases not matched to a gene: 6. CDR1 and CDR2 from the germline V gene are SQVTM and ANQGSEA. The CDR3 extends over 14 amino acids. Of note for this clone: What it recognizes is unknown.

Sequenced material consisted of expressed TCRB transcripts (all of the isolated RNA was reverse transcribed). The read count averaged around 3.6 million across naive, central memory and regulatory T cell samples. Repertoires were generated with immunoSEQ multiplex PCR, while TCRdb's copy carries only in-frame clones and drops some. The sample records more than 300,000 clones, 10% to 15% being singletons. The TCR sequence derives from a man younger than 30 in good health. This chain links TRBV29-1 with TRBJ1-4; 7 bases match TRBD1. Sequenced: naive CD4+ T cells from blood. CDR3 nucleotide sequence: TGCAGCGTTGAGGTGACAGGGAACAATGAAAAACTGTTTTTT. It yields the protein CSVEVTGNNEKLFF.